Sequencing of this T cell receptor (beta chain) was carried out in a study of CD8+ T cells in alopecia areata. Study-wide background: The study gave tofacitinib for 6 to 18 months, then 6 months off drug. Broader study findings: TCR sharing across patients was less clear than in mice, possibly HLA-related.

Of note for this clone: The antigen remains unidentified.

The sequencing template was cDNA reverse transcribed from extracted RNA. Clones were sequenced by immunoSEQ multiplex PCR, and TCRdb holds only the in-frame ones, with some missing. The sample lists over 95,000 clones; about 40% were seen once. V was shortened by 3 bases and J by 0 bases, with 18 bases between the two germline ends. The CDR3 is made up of 17 amino acids. CDR1 and CDR2 from the germline V gene are MGHDK and SYGVNS. The sample taken for sequencing was CD4+ T cells sorted from blood. This sequence joins TRBV25-1 and TRBJ2-7; possibly TRBD1 for D (7 bases). The clonotype was recovered from a human donor with alopecia areata. The CDR3 spells CASSDPSGDRPSYEQYF. The DNA of the CDR3 is TGTGCCAGCAGTGATCCCTCGGGGGACAGACCCTCCTACGAGCAGTACTTC.